The clone carrying this TCR beta chain was seen a few times. Its antigen is as yet unknown. This specimen comes from a study of regulatory T cells in long-lasting Graves disease. Overall study results and limits: Favoring TRBV28, TRBJ1-2 and TRBJ2-5 was a feature seen in persistent disease.

Noted time point: persistent/refractory GD, antithyroid drugs over 5 years with positive TRAb. From RNA extracted from PBMCs, the TCR library was made. The ends lost 6 bases at V and 2 bases at J; junction bases unmatched: 10. The CDR3 is 15 amino acids. Germline V gene lookup returns CDR1 SGHDT and CDR2 YYEEEE. The TCR beta library used iRepertoire HTBI primers with Arm-PCR amplification of CDR3. TCRdb processed the multiplex PCR reads anew with MiXCR; each CDR3 protein has one entry. The table records about 470,000 distinct CDR3 sequences, 20% to 25% of them present only once. The source material was peripheral blood mononuclear cells (PBMCs), sampled when the disease was refractory, from a patient treated with antithyroid drugs. The TCR sequence derives from a female donor with Graves disease. V is TRBV5-6 and J is TRBJ1-2, with 7 bases aligning to TRBD1. CDR3 bases: TGTGCCAGCATCCCCGGGGGGACAGAAAACTATGGCTACACCTTC. Protein: CASIPGGTENYGYTF.